This T cell receptor (beta chain) was recovered during a study of cytomegalovirus exposure and HLA in healthy donors. V was pared by 5 bases and J by 1 base, with 11 bases between. This CDR3 comprises 14 residues. Germline loops: CDR1 WSHSY, CDR2 SAAADI. A multiplex PCR was run with 60 Vbeta primers and 13 Jbeta primers. TCRdb's table, derived via immunoSEQ multiplex PCR, lists solely in-frame clones and lacks some. The sample lists roughly 180,000 clones, roughly 80% occurring once. V gene TRBV10-2 combines with J gene TRBJ2-5; the D is unclear. The sample comprised PBMCs. This TCR came from a male donor in good health and CMV-seronegative. CDR3 region: CASSLPGTQETQYF. In DNA form, the CDR3 reads TGCGCCAGCAGTTTACCAGGAACCCAAGAGACCCAGTACTTC.